The source of this T cell receptor beta chain is a study of blood T cell repertoires in COVID-19. In assigning cohorts, the study relied on participant-reported clinical history. Cohort 3 recovered donors had two negative PCRs, clearance, or symptom resolution. Assay used: immunoSEQ multiplex PCR; TCRdb lists only in-frame clones, some missing. The table lists 110,000 to 150,000 clones, around four fifths of them singletons. With 5 bases removed from V and 0 bases from J, the gap between germline ends came to 18 bases. Germline V gene sequence: CDR1 SGDLS, CDR2 YYNGEE. The CDR3 spans 17 residues. The chain employs TRBV9 and TRBJ1-5; D is perhaps TRBD1 (6 bases). The source material was PBMCs or T cells enriched from blood (not recorded which). The source of this sequence is a woman aged 40-49 years who had recovered from COVID-19. As DNA, the CDR3 is TGTGCCAGCAGTTCCGGAGACAGGTCATATAGCAATCAGCCCCAGCATTTT. This sequence encodes CASSSGDRSYSNQPQHF.